This TCR beta chain was documented in a study of OX40 agonist ivuxolimab in advanced cancers. Study in general: Those enrolled were 80% to 85% male, with a mean age of around 57 years and ages from roughly 23 to 79.

Findings and limits, study-wide: Among some nonresponders, normalized T-cell clonal expansion was also low. Averaging showed that CD8+ T cells had more expanded clones than CD4+ did.

Assay used: immunoSEQ multiplex PCR; TCRdb lists only in-frame clones, some missing. This table holds 65,000 to 90,000 clones, 85% to 90% found once. Germline V CDR1 and CDR2: MRHNA, SNTAGT. There are 16 residues in the CDR3. With V trimmed by 2 bases and J by 4 bases, 8 bases remained unmatched. Within the sample, this clone is medium-sized (0.01 to 0.1%). What it binds is not known. This TCR came from an adult with an advanced solid tumor such as melanoma, head and neck, liver or kidney cancer. The source was CD4+ or CD8+ T cells sorted from blood, collected in a trial of the OX40 agonist ivuxolimab. The gene calls are TRBV6-4 and TRBJ2-1; 7 bases map to TRBD2. Here the CDR3 reads CASSDGGGVTYNEQFF. CDR3 DNA sequence: TGTGCCAGCAGTGACGGTGGGGGGGTTACGTACAATGAGCAGTTCTTC.